The 21 T cell receptor beta chains given below trace back to one sample, sequenced in a study of T cell changes during pregnancy in multiple sclerosis. Sequencing was performed with immunoSEQ multiplex PCR; in TCRdb, only in-frame clones are kept and a portion is missing. The sample lists some 100,000 clones; around 93% were seen once. The source was peripheral blood, collected after pregnancy. The receptors here all came from a female donor with multiple sclerosis, enrolled in a pregnancy study.

This chain uses TRBV15 with TRBJ1-1, with D possibly being TRBD1 (5 bases). Per the germline V gene, CDR1 is LNHNV and CDR2 is YYDKDF (reference sequence). The CDR3 has 16 residues. Between the trimmed V and J ends, which lost 1 base and 4 bases, there was a span of 16 bases. This CDR3 reads CATSRGSAGWFTEAFF. The DNA of the CDR3 is TGTGCCACCAGCAGAGGGAGCGCAGGGTGGTTCACTGAAGCTTTCTTT. Full variable domain (outside the CDR3, taken from reference TRBV15 and TRBJ1-1): DAMVIQNPRYQVTQFGKPVTLSCSQTLNHNVMYWYQQKSSQAPKLLFHYYDKDFNNEADTPDNFQSRRPNTSFCFLDIRSPGLGDTAMYLCATSRGSAGWFTEAFFGQGTRLTVV.

The CDR3 loop reads CASSSPRVRETQYF. The DNA of the CDR3 is TGTGCCAGCAGCTCACCCAGGGTACGGGAGACCCAGTACTTC. This chain joins TRBV6-5 and TRBJ2-5; the D gene is possibly TRBD1 (5 bases). Trimming removed 6 bases at V and 5 bases at J, with 16 bases between. CDR3 length equals 14 residues. From germline, CDR1 is MNHEY and CDR2 SVGAGI.

The CDR3 region has the DNA TGTGCCTGGATCTGGAGCCCGAACACTGAAGCTTTCTTT. The encoded protein is CAWIWSPNTEAFF. The rearrangement uses TRBV30 and TRBJ1-1; D gene ambiguous. Trimming cost V 4 bases and J 1 base, with 10 bases left between them. Germline V gene lookup returns CDR1 GTSNPN and CDR2 SVGIG (reference sequence). The CDR3 has 13 residues.

A remark on this clone: One end of the junction varies from germline; a read error may be responsible. The chain's CDR3 is CASDLSGANVLTF. For the CDR3, the DNA is TGTGCTAGTGATTTGTCGGGGGCCAACGTCCTGACTTTC. The J gene is TRBJ2-6, the V gene TRBV12-5; D is undetermined. The CDR3 spans 13 residues. Germline lookup yields CDR1 LGHNT and CDR2 FRNRAP.

The genes are TRBV6-1 and TRBJ2-7; the D gene is possibly TRBD2 (5 bases). Trimming cost V 4 bases and J 4 bases, with 20 bases left between them. Germline CDR1 is MNHNS and CDR2 is SASEGT. This CDR3 is built from 16 residues. The CDR3 DNA reads TGTGCCAGCAGTGGTAAAAGCGGTCCGCCCAGATACGAGCAGTACTTC. This sequence encodes CASSGKSGPPRYEQYF.

This clone was counted once. This chain joins TRBV10-3 and TRBJ2-7, with D tentatively TRBD2 (5 bases). The ends were cut back, 4 bases at V and 3 bases at J, with 10 bases in the middle. Germline V CDR1 and CDR2: ENHRY, SYGVKD. CDR3 size: 13 residues. In nucleotides, the CDR3 is TGTGCCATCAGTGGGAACGGACTCTACGAGCAGTACTTC. Its protein product is CAISGNGLYEQYF.

This chain links TRBV15 with TRBJ2-7; 9 bases are shared with TRBD1. V dropped 2 bases and J dropped 0; count of bases not matched to a gene: 8. The CDR3 extends over 17 amino acids. CDR1 is LNHNV and CDR2 is YYDKDF in the germline V gene (reference sequence). The CDR3 DNA reads as TGTGCCACCAGCAGACCGTTCCCGGGACAGGGCTCCTACGAGCAGTACTTC. This encodes CATSRPFPGQGSYEQYF.

The chain links TRBV5-6 to TRBJ2-7; 10 bases line up with TRBD2. In germline, CDR1 is SGHDT, CDR2 YYEEEE. The V gene end was trimmed by 2 bases and the J gene end by 2 bases; junction bases not matched to a gene: 1. CDR3 size: 14 residues. In nucleotides, the CDR3 is TGTGCCAGCAGCTTAGCGGGAGGGACCTACGAGCAGTACTTC. Its protein product is CASSLAGGTYEQYF.

The V call is TRBV6-4, the J call TRBJ2-1; D is uncertain. This CDR3 comprises 15 residues. In germline, CDR1 is MRHNA, CDR2 SNTAGT. Trimming removed 6 bases from V and 0 bases from J, with 12 bases in between. The CDR3 sequence is CASSLKPSSYNEQFF. The CDR3 DNA reads as TGTGCCAGCAGCCTAAAGCCGAGCTCCTACAATGAGCAGTTCTTC.

The chain joins TRBV6-5 to TRBJ2-3; 7 positions agree with TRBD1. Looked up from germline, CDR1 is MNHEY and CDR2 is SVGAGI. Losses at the gene ends were 6 bases for V and 3 bases for J; bases not matched to a gene: 9. This CDR3 is 15 amino acids long. DNA for the CDR3: TGTGCCAGCAGCTTAGACAGGGCGGTAACAGATACGCAGTATTTT. This translates into CASSLDRAVTDTQYF.

V is TRBV7-8 and J is TRBJ2-2, with TRBD2 matching over 8 bases. Germline lookup yields CDR1 SGHVS and CDR2 FQNEAQ. V shed 8 bases and J 6 bases; nucleotides not matched to a gene: 11. The CDR3 has 15 residues. The CDR3 protein is CASRSGAGGSGELFF. CDR3 DNA: TGTGCCAGCCGCTCCGGGGCGGGAGGTTCCGGGGAGCTGTTTTTT.

The chain recombines TRBV4-1 with TRBJ1-1, with 8 bases that match TRBD1. Germline CDR1 reads MGHRA; CDR2 reads YSYEKL. V shed 4 bases and J 8 bases; nucleotides not matched to a gene: 12. CDR3 length: 15 residues. In DNA form, the CDR3 reads TGCGCCAGCAGCCTAACTCCGGGACAGGCAGCGGAAGCTTTCTTT. It specifies CASSLTPGQAAEAFF.

The chain recombines TRBV13 with TRBJ2-3; 9 bases fit TRBD1. CDR3 length equals 14 residues. J was trimmed by 4 bases and V by 7 bases; bases with no gene match: 6. In germline, CDR1 is PRHDT, CDR2 FYEKMQ (reference sequence). DNA for the CDR3: TGTGCCAGCACCCCGGACAGGGGACCAGATACGCAGTATTTT. It specifies CASTPDRGPDTQYF. Supplemented by reference TRBV13 and TRBJ2-3, the full variable domain reads AAGVIQSPRHLIKEKRETATLKCYPIPRHDTVYWYQQGPGQDPQFLISFYEKMQSDKGSIPDRFSAQQFSDYHSELNMSSLELGDSALYFCASTPDRGPDTQYFGPGTRLTVL.

The chain couples TRBV4-3 to TRBJ1-5; 8 positions agree with TRBD1. Germline CDR1 and CDR2: LGHNA and YSLEER. V dropped 0 bases and J dropped 2; count of bases not matched to a gene: 6. The CDR3 loop spans 17 amino acids. In DNA form, the CDR3 reads TGCGCCAGCAGCCAAGATGTCGGGACAGGTCGCAATCAGCCCCAGCATTTT. Its translation: CASSQDVGTGRNQPQHF.

The rearrangement joins TRBV6-6 to TRBJ2-2; 11 nucleotides agree with TRBD2. From germline, CDR1 is MNHNY and CDR2 SVGAGI (reference sequence). CDR3 length equals 16 residues. With 5 bases clipped from V and 1 base from J, the junction kept 3 bases outside the gene matches. The CDR3 nucleotides are TGTGCCAGCAGTAAGACTAGCGGGATGAACACCGGGGAGCTGTTTTTT. Encoded protein: CASSKTSGMNTGELFF.

V and J are TRBV2 and TRBJ1-6; 7 nucleotides match TRBD1. J gave up 6 bases and V 6 bases, and 2 bases lay outside the gene matches. Germline CDR1 reads SNHLY; CDR2 reads FYNNEI. This CDR3 contains 13 residues. CDR3 loop: CASSRDSNSPLHF. DNA of the CDR3: TGTGCCAGCAGCCGGGACAGTAATTCACCCCTCCACTTT.

The V and J genes are TRBV15 and TRBJ2-3; D remains unclear. Germline CDR1 LNHNV, CDR2 YYDKDF (reference sequence). This CDR3 spans 11 amino acids. Trimming pared 0 bases from V and 11 bases from J, leaving 6 bases between. CDR3 coding DNA: TGTGCCACCAGCAGAGATTTTAAGCAGTATTTT. The encoded protein is CATSRDFKQYF.

The genes are TRBV27 and TRBJ1-1; the match to TRBD1 covers 10 bases. Looked up from germline, CDR1 is MNHEY and CDR2 is SMNVEV (reference sequence). This CDR3 has 15 amino acids. V lost 2 bases, J lost 2 bases, and 2 bases stayed unmatched. CDR3 nucleotides: TGTGCCAGCAGTTTAGGGGACAGGGGTAACACTGAAGCTTTCTTT. Translating gives CASSLGDRGNTEAFF.

The chain employs TRBV6-1 and TRBJ1-5; 9 nucleotides agree with TRBD1. Germline V gives CDR1 MNHNS, CDR2 SASEGT. J was trimmed by 4 bases and V by 7 bases; bases with no gene match: 8. The CDR3 sequence is 15 residues long. In nucleotides, the CDR3 is TGTGCCAGCACCCAACTACAGGGGGCGAATCAGCCCCAGCATTTT. Its protein product is CASTQLQGANQPQHF.

This sequence joins TRBV28 and TRBJ2-1, with TRBD2 identical over 10 bases. The CDR3 covers 16 residues. Unmatched junction bases numbered 8, after V lost 7 bases and J lost 2 bases. Germline V gene lookup returns CDR1 MDHEN and CDR2 SYDVKM. DNA for the CDR3: TGTGCCAGCACCCCCCTGCTAGCGGGAGCCTACAATGAGCAGTTCTTC. Translated: CASTPLLAGAYNEQFF.

The chain employs TRBV5-6 and TRBJ1-2; 9 nucleotides line up with TRBD1. The CDR3 consists of 14 residues. Losses at the gene ends were 0 bases for V and 6 bases for J; bases not matched to a gene: 3. CDR1 is SGHDT and CDR2 is YYEEEE in the germline V gene. In DNA, the CDR3 is TGTGCCAGCAGCTTGGCACAGGGGGCTGATGGCTACACCTTC. Its protein product is CASSLAQGADGYTF. Filled out from reference TRBV5-6 and TRBJ1-2, the complete variable domain reads DAGVTQSPTHLIKTRGQQVTLRCSPKSGHDTVSWYQQALGQGPQFIFQYYEEEERQRGNFPDRFSGHQFPNYSSELNVNALLLGDSALYLCASSLAQGADGYTFGSGTRLTVV.